Shown below are 17 T cell receptor beta chains from a single sample sequenced in a study of shared clonotypes between healthy human individuals. Assay used: immunoSEQ multiplex PCR; TCRdb lists only in-frame clones, some missing. The repertoire consists of roughly 2 million clones, with about 95% occurring once and the leading ten covering 0.85% to 1.3%. CD8 cells classed as naive were CD45RO-negative and positively selected for CCR7, excluding terminally differentiated effector memory CD45RA+ cells. Sequencing was done on a sample of naive CD8+ T cells sorted from blood. These receptor sequences come from a man younger than 35 in good health.

This rearrangement joins TRBV28 to TRBJ1-1; 11 bases align to TRBD1. Unmatched junction bases numbered 9, after V lost 2 bases and J lost 4 bases. The CDR3 spans 17 residues. Germline V lookup: CDR1 MDHEN, CDR2 SYDVKM. CDR3 amino acids: CASSLGVLGQGGTEAFF. DNA for the CDR3: TGTGCCAGCAGTTTAGGGGTATTGGGACAGGGGGGCACTGAAGCTTTCTTT.

The chain has TRBV19 and TRBJ1-1; D not certain. The CDR3 is made up of 14 amino acids. V was pared by 3 bases and J by 0 bases, with 8 bases between. CDR1 is LNHDA, CDR2 SQIVND, per germline (reference sequence). CDR3 nucleotides: TGTGCCAGTAGTATTCCCAGGCTGAACACTGAAGCTTTCTTT. Translation gives CASSIPRLNTEAFF.

V and J are TRBV5-6 and TRBJ2-5, with 9 bases that match TRBD1. This CDR3 contains 16 residues. V was clipped by 4 bases and J by 0 bases; unmatched bases: 7. Germline V gene sequence: CDR1 SGHDT, CDR2 YYEEEE. In nucleotides, the CDR3 is TGTGCCAGCAGCGTCCGGGACAGGGACTACCAAGAGACCCAGTACTTC. This codes for CASSVRDRDYQETQYF.

This clone was seen only once. This sequence joins TRBV5-8 and TRBJ1-5; D unclear. The V end was cut by 7 bases, the J end by 2 bases, with 4 bases between. This CDR3 has 11 amino acids. The germline V gene has CDR1 SGHTS and CDR2 YDEGEE. CDR3 DNA sequence: TGTGCCAGCGGGGGCAATCAGCCCCAGCATTTT. Residues: CASGGNQPQHF. The full variable domain, completed using reference TRBV5-8 and TRBJ1-5, is EAGVTQSPTHLIKTRGQQATLRCSPISGHTSVYWYQQALGLGLQFLLWYDEGEERNRGNFPPRFSGRQFPNYSSELNVNALELEDSALYLCASGGNQPQHFGDGTRLSIL.

Remarks on this clone: Other DNA sequences within the sample encode an identical CDR3. This chain joins TRBV9 and TRBJ2-5; D is ambiguous. This CDR3 comprises 15 residues. Germline V gene data show CDR1 as SGDLS and CDR2 as YYNGEE. Trimming shortened V by 0 bases and J by 5 bases, and 14 bases separated the two germline ends. CDR3 bases: TGTGCCAGCAGCGTAGAGGGATTGGCGTGGGAGACCCAGTACTTC. It translates to CASSVEGLAWETQYF.

The rearrangement joins TRBV6-5 to TRBJ2-1; D is ambiguous. There are 11 residues in the CDR3. Trimming removed 5 bases at V and 6 bases at J, with 5 bases between. Germline CDR1 reads MNHEY; CDR2 reads SVGAGI. The CDR3 reads CASSAVNEQFF. The CDR3 DNA follows: TGTGCCAGCAGTGCCGTCAATGAGCAGTTCTTC.

The rearrangement links TRBV5-1 to TRBJ1-1; 9 bases match TRBD1. V shed 0 bases, J shed 3 bases, and the junction held 12 bases outside the gene matches. CDR1 and CDR2 (germline): SGHRS, YFSETQ. The CDR3 is 18 residues long. The CDR3 DNA reads as TGCGCCAGCAGCTTGGAGGTGACAGGGGGGCTTGGGGACACTGAAGCTTTCTTT. This sequence encodes CASSLEVTGGLGDTEAFF.

About this clone: Other DNA sequences in this sample translate to the same CDR3. The chain is built from TRBV5-1 and TRBJ2-7; 7 positions agree with TRBD1. J was trimmed by 2 bases and V by 2 bases; bases with no gene match: 1. The CDR3 is made up of 13 amino acids. CDR1 and CDR2 (germline): SGHRS, YFSETQ. The CDR3 DNA reads TGCGCCAGCAGCTTTGACAGGGCCTACGAGCAGTACTTC. Translation gives CASSFDRAYEQYF.

The chain is built from TRBV9 and TRBJ2-7, with D tentatively TRBD1 (5 bases). This CDR3 is built from 13 residues. V dropped 4 bases and J dropped 0 bases, with 8 bases sitting between them. Germline V gene lookup returns CDR1 SGDLS and CDR2 YYNGEE. Here the CDR3 reads CASSQGISYEQYF. CDR3 DNA sequence: TGTGCCAGCAGCCAGGGAATCTCCTACGAGCAGTACTTC.

The rearrangement joins TRBV23-1 to TRBJ2-4; D is unclear. TRBV23-1 counts as an open reading frame of uncertain function. V lost 7 bases and J lost 4, with 14 bases in between. The CDR3 runs to 14 residues. The CDR3 protein is CASKLSGPKNIQYF. CDR3 bases: TGCGCCAGCAAACTTTCGGGCCCAAAAAACATTCAGTACTTC.

This chain uses TRBV5-8 with TRBJ2-7, with 10 bases matching TRBD1. CDR3 length equals 15 residues. The V gene end was trimmed by 6 bases and the J gene end by 0 bases; junction bases not matched to a gene: 6. Germline CDR1 reads SGHTS; CDR2 reads YDEGEE. CDR3 loop: CASTNDRGLSYEQYF. DNA of the CDR3: TGTGCCAGCACGAACGACAGGGGGCTCTCCTACGAGCAGTACTTC.

V gene TRBV15 combines with J gene TRBJ2-7; D is unclear. Trimming removed 3 bases at V and 1 base at J, with 13 bases between. The CDR3 contains 15 residues. The germline V gene has CDR1 LNHNV and CDR2 YYDKDF (reference sequence). CDR3 loop: CATSSGSGASYEQYF. The CDR3, as DNA: TGTGCCACCAGCAGTGGGTCGGGCGCTTCCTACGAGCAGTACTTC.

V and J are TRBV7-9 and TRBJ1-3; a weak D match, TRBD1 (5 bases). CDR1 and CDR2 from the germline V gene are SEHNR and FQNEAQ (reference sequence). V gave up 5 bases and J gave up 2 bases, with 22 bases separating them. The CDR3 is made up of 18 amino acids. The DNA for the CDR3 is TGTGCCAGCAGCATCGTGGGGGGACCCGAACCGACTGGAAACACCATATATTTT. It codes for CASSIVGGPEPTGNTIYF.

The V call is TRBV2, the J call TRBJ2-7, with D possibly TRBD1 on 6 matching bases. CDR1 and CDR2 (germline): SNHLY, FYNNEI. The CDR3 length is 15 residues. Trimming took off 0 bases at V and 7 bases at J, with 16 bases between the two ends. CDR3 DNA: TGTGCCAGCAGTGAAGCGCAGGGGCAGGGATGGGAGCAGTACTTC. Its translation is CASSEAQGQGWEQYF.

As regards this clone: Other DNA sequences from this sample encode an identical CDR3 as well. The J gene is TRBJ2-7, the V gene TRBV19; weak D call: TRBD2 (6 bases). The V end lost 6 bases, the J end lost 4 bases, and 13 bases lay between the germline ends. Germline CDR1 LNHDA, CDR2 SQIVND (reference sequence). The length of the CDR3 is 13 residues. This chain's CDR3 is CASSAGTRYEQYF. In DNA form, the CDR3 reads TGTGCCAGTAGCGCCGGGACTCGATACGAGCAGTACTTC.

This chain connects TRBV28 to TRBJ2-3; 15 bases align to TRBD2. The CDR3 is 18 residues long. The V gene's germline CDR1 is MDHEN and CDR2 SYDVKM. V shed 2 bases and J 0 bases; nucleotides not matched to a gene: 3. The CDR3 region has the DNA TGTGCCAGCAGTTTACCGGGACTAGCGGGGGGTAGCACAGATACGCAGTATTTT. As protein: CASSLPGLAGGSTDTQYF.

V is TRBV29-1 and J is TRBJ1-1, with 8 bases that match TRBD1. The CDR3 runs to 11 residues. Germline CDR1 is SQVTM and CDR2 is ANQGSEA. Germline trimming cut 1 base from V and 9 bases from J; bases unmatched to any gene: 1. The CDR3 DNA reads TGCAGCGTTGAAGGGACAGGGCAAGCTTTCTTT. This gives the protein CSVEGTGQAFF.